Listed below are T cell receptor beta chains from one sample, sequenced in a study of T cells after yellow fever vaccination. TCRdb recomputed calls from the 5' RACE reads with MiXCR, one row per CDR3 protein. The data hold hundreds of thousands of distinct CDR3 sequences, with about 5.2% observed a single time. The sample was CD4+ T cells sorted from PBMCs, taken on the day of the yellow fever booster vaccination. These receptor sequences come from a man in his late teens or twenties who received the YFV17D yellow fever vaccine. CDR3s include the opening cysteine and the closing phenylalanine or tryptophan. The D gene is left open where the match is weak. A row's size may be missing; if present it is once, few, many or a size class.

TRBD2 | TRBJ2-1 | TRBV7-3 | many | CASSLGTSGGNEQFF | TGTGCCAGCAGCTTAGGGACTAGCGGGGGGAATGAGCAGTTCTTC
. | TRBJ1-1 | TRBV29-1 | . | CSVVRGASGAFF | TGCAGCGTGGTCAGGGGCGCCTCGGGAGCTTTCTTT
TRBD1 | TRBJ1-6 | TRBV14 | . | CASSQNRGLEGSPLHF | TGTGCCAGCAGCCAAAACAGGGGGCTAGAGGGTTCACCCCTCCACTTT
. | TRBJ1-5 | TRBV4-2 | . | CASSQRGSQPQHF | TGTGCCAGCAGCCAAAGGGGAAGCCAGCCCCAGCATTTT
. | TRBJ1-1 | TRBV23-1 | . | CASTGRTEAFF | TGCGCCAGCACGGGGCGGACTGAAGCTTTCTTT
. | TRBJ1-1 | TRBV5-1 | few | CASSLAGSATEAFF | TGCGCCAGCAGCTTGGCCGGGTCCGCGACTGAAGCTTTCTTT
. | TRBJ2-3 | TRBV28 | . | CASSLRPTDTQYF | TGTGCCAGCAGTTTAAGGCCCACAGATACGCAGTATTTT
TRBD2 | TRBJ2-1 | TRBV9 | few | CASSRGGTSGARAGEQFF | TGTGCCAGCAGCAGAGGGGGGACTAGCGGGGCCCGGGCTGGTGAGCAGTTCTTC
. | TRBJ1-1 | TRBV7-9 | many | CASSLQGVTEAFF | TGTGCCAGCAGCTTACAGGGAGTGACTGAAGCTTTCTTT
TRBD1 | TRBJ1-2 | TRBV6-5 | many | CASNQGTGYYGYTF | TGTGCCAGCAATCAGGGGACAGGGTACTATGGCTACACCTTC
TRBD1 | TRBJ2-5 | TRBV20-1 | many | CSAPMTGGALLGGETQYF | TGCAGTGCTCCTATGACAGGGGGCGCGTTGTTGGGTGGAGAGACCCAGTACTTC
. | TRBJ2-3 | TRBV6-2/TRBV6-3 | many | CASSYPAPVFTDTQYF | TGTGCCAGCAGTTACCCGGCACCGGTTTTCACAGATACGCAGTATTTT
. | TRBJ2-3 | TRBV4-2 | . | CASSQEGTAGTDTQYF | TGTGCCAGCAGCCAAGAGGGAACCGCGGGCACAGATACGCAGTATTTT
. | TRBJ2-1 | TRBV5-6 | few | CASSALLAGNNEQFF | TGTGCCAGCAGCGCGTTACTAGCAGGGAACAATGAGCAGTTCTTC
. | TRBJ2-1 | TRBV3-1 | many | CASSHLGTNEQFF | TGTGCCAGCAGCCATCTCGGAACCAATGAGCAGTTCTTC
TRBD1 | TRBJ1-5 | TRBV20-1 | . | CSARGPTGVSNQPQHF | TGCAGTGCTAGAGGTCCAACAGGGGTGAGCAATCAGCCCCAGCATTTT
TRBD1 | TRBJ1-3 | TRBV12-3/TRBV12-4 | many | CASSARQGINTIYF | TGTGCCAGCAGCGCCCGACAGGGGATAAACACCATATATTTT
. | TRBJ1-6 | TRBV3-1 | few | CASSQKDGLSYNSPLHF | TGTGCCAGCAGCCAGAAGGACGGACTCTCCTATAATTCACCCCTCCACTTT
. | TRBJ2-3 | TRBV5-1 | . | CASSLDPRPRDTQYF | TGCGCCAGCAGCCTGGACCCGCGGCCGAGAGATACGCAGTATTTT
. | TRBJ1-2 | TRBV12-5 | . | CASGSAANYGYTF | TGTGCTAGTGGCTCAGCAGCTAACTATGGCTACACCTTC
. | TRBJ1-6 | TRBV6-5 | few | CASSFSGLSPLHF | TGTGCCAGCAGTTTCTCGGGACTCTCACCCCTCCACTTT
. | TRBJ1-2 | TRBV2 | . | CASRGSGFYGYTF | TGTGCCAGCAGGGGGTCTGGTTTCTATGGCTACACCTTC
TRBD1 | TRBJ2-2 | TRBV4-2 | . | CASHPGTAFNAGELFF | TGTGCCAGCCATCCCGGGACAGCGTTTAACGCCGGGGAGCTGTTTTTT
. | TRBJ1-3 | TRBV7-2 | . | CASSLVTTGNTIYF | TGTGCCAGCAGCTTAGTGACAACTGGAAACACCATATATTTT
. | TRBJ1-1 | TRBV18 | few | CASSRTEEFAGAFF | TGTGCCAGCTCAAGGACAGAGGAGTTCGCAGGAGCTTTTTTT